This T cell receptor (beta chain) was documented in a study of naive and memory T cell subsets. The study's findings and limits: Over 90% of naive TCR sequences appeared only once after error correction, unlike memory subsets.

An equimolar mix of two oligonucleotides served as the beta constant-region primer for TRBC1 and TRBC2. MiXCR was run by TCRdb on the UMI-ligation and nested PCR reads, yielding one entry per CDR3 protein. The table has around 90,000 distinct CDR3 sequences, approximately 6.5% seen once; the top ten hold about 1.6%. This clonotype was seen only a few times. Antigen unknown. From the second PCR step, alpha and beta chains were amplified apart. Cells stained for CD3, CD4, CD8, CD45RA and CD27 were sorted into four subsets. V lost 5 bases and J 3 bases, leaving 20 bases between the germline ends. The germline CDR1 and CDR2 sequences are DFQATT and SNEGSKA (reference sequence). The CDR3 is 16 amino acids.

This TCR was recovered from a human donor in good health. The sample consisted of central memory CD4+ T cells from blood. The J gene is TRBJ1-5, the V gene TRBV20-1, with D perhaps TRBD1 (6 bases). The CDR3 sequence is CSAPPLGRQDNQPQHF. As DNA, the CDR3 is TGCAGTGCTCCGCCACTGGGGAGACAGGACAATCAGCCCCAGCATTTT.